Sequencing of this TCR beta chain was carried out in a study of blood T cells in healthy people across ages. Study observations and caveats: Long-lived donors carried more naive CD4+ cells and greater diversity than aged donors.

Healthy Caucasian individuals from Russia aged about 6 to 95 served as donors. Sample-barcoded 5' priming and a J-beta primer mix drove a second PCR of roughly 7 to 11 cycles. TCRdb redid the calling of the 5' RACE reads with MiXCR, one entry per CDR3 protein. The top ten hold less than 0.85% of the sample, which has under 1,100,000 distinct CDR3 sequences, around 27% seen once. V was clipped by 5 bases and J by 6 bases, with 10 bases between them. The CDR3 extends over 12 amino acids. CDR1 and CDR2 from the germline V gene are SQVTM and ANQGSEA. In this sample, this clonotype turned up a few times. Its antigen remains unknown. The sample was also linked to a second study, of T cells of mothers and their children.

The genes are TRBV29-1 and TRBJ2-2, with D unclear. This TCR was recovered from a girl aged 2 to 9 in good health. Sequencing was done on a sample of blood. The CDR3 region is CSVLLKAGELFF. The CDR3 DNA reads as TGCAGCGTTCTATTGAAGGCCGGGGAGCTGTTTTTT.